This is a list of T cell receptor beta chains from one sample in a study of blood T cells in healthy people across ages. TCRdb recomputed calls from the 5' RACE reads with MiXCR, one row per CDR3 protein. Of more than 900,000 distinct CDR3 sequences in the sample, about 23% were seen once. These same data were also listed under a study on T cells of mothers and their children.

The material sequenced was blood. The origin of the receptors is a girl aged 2 to 9 in good health. Both conserved end residues are part of each CDR3. The order of the fields is clone size, J gene, D gene, V gene, CDR3 protein, CDR3 DNA. A D gene is named only where the DNA matches it firmly. Some rows have no size entry. The others give once, few or many, or a class for an expanded clone.

-	TRBJ2-5	TRBD1	TRBV6-2/TRBV6-3	CASSYFSGTGGDETQYF	TGTGCCAGCAGTTACTTCTCCGGGACAGGGGGCGATGAGACCCAGTACTTC
-	TRBJ2-1	-	TRBV9	CASCPGITYNEQFF	TGTGCCAGCTGTCCGGGAATTACCTACAATGAGCAGTTCTTC
-	TRBJ2-1	TRBD2	TRBV7-6	CASSLGPGEGQDSEQFF	TGTGCCAGCAGCTTAGGGCCGGGGGAGGGCCAAGACTCCGAGCAGTTCTTC
-	TRBJ2-1	TRBD2	TRBV14	CASSYRAGTSAHNEQFF	TGTGCCAGCAGTTACAGAGCCGGGACTAGCGCCCACAATGAGCAGTTCTTC
few	TRBJ2-1	TRBD2	TRBV20-1	CSARATLAGGNEQFF	TGCAGTGCTAGAGCGACACTAGCGGGAGGTAATGAGCAGTTCTTC
-	TRBJ2-7	-	TRBV13	CASSSDGEQYF	TGTGCCAGCAGCTCGGACGGCGAGCAGTACTTC
-	TRBJ1-5	-	TRBV2	CASSEGRSGNQPQHF	TGTGCCAGCAGTGAAGGGCGGTCAGGCAATCAGCCCCAGCATTTT
-	TRBJ2-1	TRBD2	TRBV6-5	CASSSGTSGGVDEQFF	TGTGCCAGCAGTTCCGGGACTAGCGGGGGGGTCGATGAGCAGTTCTTC
-	TRBJ2-5	-	TRBV5-1	CASSNLRWETQYF	TGCGCCAGCAGTAACCTACGGTGGGAGACCCAGTACTTC
few	TRBJ2-7	-	TRBV4-3	CASSQAGGAAYEQYF	TGCGCCAGCAGCCAAGCCGGGGGAGCGGCCTACGAGCAGTACTTC
-	TRBJ1-1	-	TRBV27	CASSLFYGRLGSTEAFF	TGTGCCAGCAGTTTATTCTATGGCCGCCTTGGGAGCACTGAAGCTTTCTTT
-	TRBJ1-2	-	TRBV7-8	CASSFSQELAYGYTF	TGTGCCAGCAGTTTTTCACAGGAATTGGCTTATGGCTACACCTTC
few	TRBJ2-7	TRBD1	TRBV11-2	CASSRTGDTYEQYF	TGTGCCAGCAGCAGGACAGGGGACACCTACGAGCAGTACTTC
once	TRBJ2-7	-	TRBV12-3/TRBV12-4	CASSRSGEGGETYEQYF	TGTGCCAGCAGTCGATCAGGGGAGGGCGGGGAAACCTACGAGCAGTACTTC
few	TRBJ2-1	TRBD2	TRBV5-1	CASSFLPSGSYNEQFF	TGCGCCAGCAGCTTCCTACCTAGCGGGTCCTACAATGAGCAGTTCTTC
-	TRBJ1-2	TRBD1	TRBV7-8	CASSSARTGNHGYTF	TGTGCCAGCAGTTCCGCCCGGACAGGGAATCATGGCTACACCTTC
few	TRBJ1-1	-	TRBV6-1	CASGGSFGALGAFF	TGTGCCAGCGGGGGATCATTTGGCGCTCTGGGAGCTTTCTTT
-	TRBJ2-5	TRBD2	TRBV5-5	CASSATGTSEKKETQYF	TGTGCCAGCAGCGCGACCGGGACTAGCGAAAAGAAAGAGACCCAGTACTTC
few	TRBJ2-3	TRBD2	TRBV4-2	CASSRQTSGGISSTDTRYF	TGTGCCAGCAGCCGACAGACTAGCGGGGGAATATCGAGCACAGATACGCGGTATTTT
few	TRBJ1-5	-	TRBV20-1	CSAREAGGALGHF	TGCAGTGCTAGAGAGGCAGGAGGGGCCCTGGGGCATTTT
-	TRBJ2-3	-	TRBV7-9	CASSLAVYTDTQYF	TGTGCCAGCAGCTTAGCAGTATACACAGATACGCAGTATTTT
few	TRBJ2-1	-	TRBV11-2	CASTNTDNEQFF	TGTGCCAGCACCAACACGGACAATGAGCAGTTCTTC
-	TRBJ1-1	-	TRBV12-3/TRBV12-4	CASRGLSMNTEAFF	TGTGCCAGCCGAGGACTGTCGATGAACACTGAAGCTTTCTTT
-	TRBJ2-1	-	TRBV20-1	CSARPYRASSYNEQFF	TGCAGTGCTAGGCCATACAGGGCGAGCTCCTACAATGAGCAGTTCTTC
-	TRBJ2-4	-	TRBV29-1	CSVEDKGAYF	TGCAGCGTTGAAGACAAGGGAGCGTACTTC
few	TRBJ2-6	TRBD1	TRBV24-1	CATSDSDLPGGGVLTF	TGTGCCACCAGTGATTCTGACCTCCCAGGGGGCGGCGTCCTGACTTTC
few	TRBJ2-2	-	TRBV6-5	CASLPQGINAGELFF	TGTGCCAGCCTTCCCCAGGGAATTAACGCCGGGGAGCTGTTTTTT
-	TRBJ1-6	-	TRBV13	CASSLPSRRDDSPLHF	TGTGCCAGCAGCTTGCCGTCCCGGCGGGACGATTCACCCCTCCACTTT
-	TRBJ2-7	-	TRBV29-1	CSVSPEATYEQYF	TGCAGCGTCTCCCCGGAAGCAACCTACGAGCAGTACTTC
-	TRBJ2-3	-	TRBV2	CASSEGRTPSTDTQYF	TGTGCCAGCAGTGAAGGAAGGACTCCAAGCACAGATACGCAGTATTTT
-	TRBJ2-5	-	TRBV29-1	CSVETGVAQETQYF	TGCAGCGTTGAGACCGGAGTGGCTCAAGAGACCCAGTACTTC
few	TRBJ2-1	TRBD1	TRBV29-1	CSVEDSWGTVYNEQFF	TGCAGCGTTGAAGATTCGTGGGGGACAGTCTACAATGAGCAGTTCTTC
-	TRBJ2-7	-	TRBV7-9	CASSLGPGGTYEQYF	TGTGCCAGCAGCTTGGGACCCGGAGGCACCTACGAGCAGTACTTC
-	TRBJ2-1	-	TRBV10-3	CAISDPLSGNEQFF	TGTGCCATCAGTGACCCATTGAGCGGGAATGAGCAGTTCTTC
-	TRBJ1-3	-	TRBV7-9	CASSPPQGISGNTIYF	TGTGCCAGCAGCCCACCACAGGGAATCTCTGGAAACACCATATATTTT
few	TRBJ1-4	-	TRBV10-2	CASSVNEKLFF	TGCGCCAGCAGTGTTAACGAAAAACTGTTTTTT
-	TRBJ1-1	TRBD1	TRBV12-3/TRBV12-4	CASTRLQGAEAFF	TGTGCCAGCACCCGACTGCAGGGGGCAGAAGCTTTCTTT
many	TRBJ1-1	-	TRBV12-3/TRBV12-4	CASSPGTEAFF	TGTGCCAGCAGTCCAGGCACTGAAGCTTTCTTT
few	TRBJ1-2	TRBD1	TRBV6-6	CASSWGQGGSIGGYTF	TGTGCCAGCAGTTGGGGACAGGGGGGCAGTATCGGTGGCTACACCTTC
-	TRBJ2-3	-	TRBV12-3/TRBV12-4	CASSFWQNTDTQYF	TGTGCCAGCAGTTTCTGGCAGAACACAGATACGCAGTATTTT